This entry lists 4 T cell receptor beta chains sequenced from one sample in a study of T cell changes during pregnancy in multiple sclerosis. Produced via immunoSEQ multiplex PCR; TCRdb's table is partial and in-frame only. Seen here are tens of thousands of clones, about 92% observed once, and the top ten hold roughly 5.4%. The sample in question was peripheral blood, obtained in the third trimester of pregnancy. Source of these receptors: a female donor in good health, enrolled as a control in a pregnancy study.

The chain uses TRBV6-1 and TRBJ2-7; D perhaps matches TRBD2 (5 bases). Looked up from germline, CDR1 is MNHNS and CDR2 is SASEGT. This CDR3 has 15 amino acids. Trimming left V 0 bases short and J 7 bases short, with 16 bases between. The CDR3 here is CASSEARERATEQYF. CDR3 nucleotides: TGTGCCAGCAGTGAAGCAAGAGAGAGGGCGACAGAGCAGTACTTC.

The rearrangement uses TRBV5-1 and TRBJ1-1, with TRBD1 matching over 7 bases. The V gene's germline CDR1 is SGHRS and CDR2 YFSETQ. Germline trimming cut 4 bases from V and 1 base from J; bases unmatched to any gene: 4. The CDR3 spans 14 residues. CDR3 sequence: CASSEGQTNTEAFF. The CDR3 DNA is TGCGCCAGCAGCGAGGGACAGACGAACACTGAAGCTTTCTTT.

The chain couples TRBV6-1 to TRBJ2-3; 7 nucleotides align to TRBD2. Germline trimming cut 2 bases from V and 1 base from J; bases unmatched to any gene: 6. The CDR3 sequence is 16 residues long. CDR1 and CDR2 from the germline V gene are MNHNS and SASEGT. The CDR3 nucleotides read TGTGCCAGCAGTGAACAGGGCGGGAGCGGCACAGATACGCAGTATTTT. Translation gives CASSEQGGSGTDTQYF.

V and J are TRBV10-3 and TRBJ2-1, with 11 bases aligning to TRBD2. J was trimmed by 3 bases and V by 10 bases; bases with no gene match: 5. CDR3 size: 14 residues. The germline gives CDR1 ENHRY, CDR2 SYGVKD. CDR3 region: CATLTSGDYNEQFF. The DNA of the CDR3 is TGTGCCACCCTGACTAGCGGGGACTACAATGAGCAGTTCTTC.